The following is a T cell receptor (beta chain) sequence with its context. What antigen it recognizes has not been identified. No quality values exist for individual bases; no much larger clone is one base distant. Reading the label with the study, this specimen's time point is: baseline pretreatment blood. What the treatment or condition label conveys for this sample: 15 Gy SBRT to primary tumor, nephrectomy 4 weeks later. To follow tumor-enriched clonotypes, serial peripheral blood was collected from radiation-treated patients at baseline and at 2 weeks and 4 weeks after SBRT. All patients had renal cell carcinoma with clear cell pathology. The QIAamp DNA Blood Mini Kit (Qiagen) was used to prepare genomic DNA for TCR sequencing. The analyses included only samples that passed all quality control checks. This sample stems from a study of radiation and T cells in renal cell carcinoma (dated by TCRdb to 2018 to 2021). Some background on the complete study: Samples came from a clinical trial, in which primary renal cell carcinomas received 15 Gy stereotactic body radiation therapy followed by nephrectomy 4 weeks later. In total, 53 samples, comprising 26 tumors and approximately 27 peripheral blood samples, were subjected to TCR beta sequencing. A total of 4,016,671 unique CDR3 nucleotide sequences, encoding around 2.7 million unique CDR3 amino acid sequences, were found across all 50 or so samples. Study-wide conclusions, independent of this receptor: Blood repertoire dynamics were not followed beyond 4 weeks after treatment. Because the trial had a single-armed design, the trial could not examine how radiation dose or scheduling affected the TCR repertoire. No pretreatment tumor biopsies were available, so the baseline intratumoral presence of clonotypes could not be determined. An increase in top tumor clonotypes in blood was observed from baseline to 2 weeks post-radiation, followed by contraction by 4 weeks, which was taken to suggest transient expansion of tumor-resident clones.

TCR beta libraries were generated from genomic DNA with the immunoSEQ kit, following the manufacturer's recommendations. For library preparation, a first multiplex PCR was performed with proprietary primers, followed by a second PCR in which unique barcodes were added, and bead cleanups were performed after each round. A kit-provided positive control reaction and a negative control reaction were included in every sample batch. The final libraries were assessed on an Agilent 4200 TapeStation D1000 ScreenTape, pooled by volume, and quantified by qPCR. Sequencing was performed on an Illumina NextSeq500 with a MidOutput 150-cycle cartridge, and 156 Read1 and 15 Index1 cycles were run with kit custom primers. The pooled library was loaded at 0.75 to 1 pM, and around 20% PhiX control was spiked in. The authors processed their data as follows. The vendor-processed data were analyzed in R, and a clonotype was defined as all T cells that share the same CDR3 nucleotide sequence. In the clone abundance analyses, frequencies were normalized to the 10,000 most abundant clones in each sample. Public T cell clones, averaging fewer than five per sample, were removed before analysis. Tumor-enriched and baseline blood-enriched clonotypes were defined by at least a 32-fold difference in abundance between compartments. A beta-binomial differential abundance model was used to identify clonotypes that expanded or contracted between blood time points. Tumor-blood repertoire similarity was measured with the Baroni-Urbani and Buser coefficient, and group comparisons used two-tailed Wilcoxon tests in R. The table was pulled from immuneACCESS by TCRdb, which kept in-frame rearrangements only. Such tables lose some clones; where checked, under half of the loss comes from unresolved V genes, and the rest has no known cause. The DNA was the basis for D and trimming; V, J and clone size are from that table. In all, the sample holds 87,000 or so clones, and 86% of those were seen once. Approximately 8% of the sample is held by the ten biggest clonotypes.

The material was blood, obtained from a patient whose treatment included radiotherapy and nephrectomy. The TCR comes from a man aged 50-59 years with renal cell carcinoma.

Read as DNA, the sequence is TGTGCCACCAGCAGGGACGGATCCTATGGCTACACCTTC. Its protein reads: CATSRDGSYGYTF. This chain joins TRBV15 to TRBJ1-2, with the D gene not clear enough to name. CDR1 and CDR2 are read off the germline V gene (reference sequence) as LNHNV and YYDKDF. Taken from cysteine to phenylalanine, the CDR3 has 13 residues. Only CDR3 DNA remains: 39 bases, in frame from the first base. Trimming takes 3 bases from V and 4 bases from J, and the germline ends sit 9 bases apart.